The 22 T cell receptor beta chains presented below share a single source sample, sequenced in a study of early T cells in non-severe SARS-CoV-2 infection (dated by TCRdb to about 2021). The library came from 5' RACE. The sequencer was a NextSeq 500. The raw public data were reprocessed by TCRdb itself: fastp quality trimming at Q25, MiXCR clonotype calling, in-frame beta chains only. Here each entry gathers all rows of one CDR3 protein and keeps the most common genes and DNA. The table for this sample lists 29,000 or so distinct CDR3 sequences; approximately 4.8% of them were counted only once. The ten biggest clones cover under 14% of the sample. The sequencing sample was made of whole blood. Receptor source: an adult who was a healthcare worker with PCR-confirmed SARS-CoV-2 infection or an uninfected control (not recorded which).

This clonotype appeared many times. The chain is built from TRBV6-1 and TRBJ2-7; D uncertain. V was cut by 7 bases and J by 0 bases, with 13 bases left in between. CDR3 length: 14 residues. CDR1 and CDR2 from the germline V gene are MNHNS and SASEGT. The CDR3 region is CASTATQSSYEQYF. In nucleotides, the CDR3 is TGTGCCAGCACGGCCACCCAATCCTCCTACGAGCAGTACTTC.

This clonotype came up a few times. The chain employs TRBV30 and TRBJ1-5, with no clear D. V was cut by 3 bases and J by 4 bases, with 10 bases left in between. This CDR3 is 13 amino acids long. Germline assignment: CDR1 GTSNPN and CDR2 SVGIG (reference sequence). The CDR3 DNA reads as TGTGCCTGGAGCACAGACGGAAATCAGCCCCAGCATTTT. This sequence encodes CAWSTDGNQPQHF.

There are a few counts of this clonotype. CDR3 amino acids: CASSRQSEAFF. CDR3 nucleotides: TGTGCCAGCAGTCGCCAGAGTGAAGCTTTCTTT. This sequence joins TRBV28 and TRBJ1-1; D uncertain. This CDR3 has 11 residues. Trimming took off 5 bases at V and 7 bases at J, with 8 bases between the two ends. CDR1 and CDR2 (germline): MDHEN, SYDVKM.

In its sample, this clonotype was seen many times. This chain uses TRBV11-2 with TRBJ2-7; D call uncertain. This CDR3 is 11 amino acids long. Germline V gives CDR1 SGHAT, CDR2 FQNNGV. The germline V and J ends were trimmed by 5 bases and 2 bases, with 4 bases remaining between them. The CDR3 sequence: CASSAPYEQYF. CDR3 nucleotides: TGTGCCAGCAGCGCGCCCTACGAGCAGTACTTC.

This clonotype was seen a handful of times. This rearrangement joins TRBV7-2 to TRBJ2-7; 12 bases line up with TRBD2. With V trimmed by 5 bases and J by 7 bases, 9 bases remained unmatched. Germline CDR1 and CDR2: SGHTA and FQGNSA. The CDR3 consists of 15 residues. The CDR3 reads CASSLQTSGSYEQYF. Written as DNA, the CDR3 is TGTGCCAGCAGCCTCCAGACTAGCGGGAGCTATGAGCAGTACTTC.

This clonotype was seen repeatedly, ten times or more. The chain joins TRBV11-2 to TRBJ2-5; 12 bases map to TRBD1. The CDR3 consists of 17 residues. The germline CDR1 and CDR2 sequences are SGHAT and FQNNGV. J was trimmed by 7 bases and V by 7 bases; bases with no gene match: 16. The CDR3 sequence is CASTDPRGGTGGWTQYF. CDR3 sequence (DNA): TGTGCCAGCACCGACCCCAGGGGAGGGACAGGGGGCTGGACCCAGTACTTC.

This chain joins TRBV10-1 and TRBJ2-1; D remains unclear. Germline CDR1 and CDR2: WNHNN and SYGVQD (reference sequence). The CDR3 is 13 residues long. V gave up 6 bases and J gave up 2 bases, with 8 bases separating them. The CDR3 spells CASSLETYNEQFF. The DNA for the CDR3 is TGCGCCAGCAGCCTAGAGACCTACAATGAGCAGTTCTTC.

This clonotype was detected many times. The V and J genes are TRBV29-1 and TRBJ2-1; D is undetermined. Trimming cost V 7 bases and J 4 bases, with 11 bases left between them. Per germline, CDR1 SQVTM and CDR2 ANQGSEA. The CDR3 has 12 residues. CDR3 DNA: TGCAGCGCCGGCGAGGAGTACAATGAGCAGTTCTTC. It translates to CSAGEEYNEQFF.

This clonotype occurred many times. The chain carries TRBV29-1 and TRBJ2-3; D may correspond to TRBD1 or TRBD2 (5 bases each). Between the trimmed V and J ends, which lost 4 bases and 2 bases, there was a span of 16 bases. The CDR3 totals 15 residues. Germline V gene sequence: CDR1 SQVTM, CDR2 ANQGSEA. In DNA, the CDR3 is TGCAGCGTTGTCGCAACGGGGCCGTCCACAGATACGCAGTATTTT. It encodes CSVVATGPSTDTQYF.

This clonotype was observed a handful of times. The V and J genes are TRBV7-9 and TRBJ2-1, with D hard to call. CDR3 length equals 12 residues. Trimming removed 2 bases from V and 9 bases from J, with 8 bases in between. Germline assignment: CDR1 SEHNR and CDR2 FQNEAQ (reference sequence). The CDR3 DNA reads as TGTGCCAGCAGCTTAACCGGTCCTGAGCAGTTCTTC. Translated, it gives CASSLTGPEQFF.

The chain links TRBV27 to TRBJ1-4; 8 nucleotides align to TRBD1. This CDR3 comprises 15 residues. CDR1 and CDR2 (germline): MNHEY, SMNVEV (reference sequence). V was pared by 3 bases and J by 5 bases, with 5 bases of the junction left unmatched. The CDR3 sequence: CASSFSPGGNEKLFF. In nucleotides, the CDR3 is TGTGCCAGCAGTTTCAGTCCAGGGGGCAATGAAAAACTGTTTTTT. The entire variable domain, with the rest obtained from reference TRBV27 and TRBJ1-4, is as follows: EAQVTQNPRYLITVTGKKLTVTCSQNMNHEYMSWYRQDPGLGLRQIYYSMNVEVTDKGDVPEGYKVSRKEKRNFPLILESPSPNQTSLYFCASSFSPGGNEKLFFGSGTQLSVL.

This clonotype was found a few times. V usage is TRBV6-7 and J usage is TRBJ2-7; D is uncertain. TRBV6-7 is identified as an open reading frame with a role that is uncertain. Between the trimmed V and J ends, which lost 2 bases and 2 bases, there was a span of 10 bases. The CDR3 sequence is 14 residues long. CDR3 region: CASSYGGEPYEQYF. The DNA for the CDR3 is TGTGCCAGCAGTTACGGTGGAGAGCCCTACGAGCAGTACTTC.

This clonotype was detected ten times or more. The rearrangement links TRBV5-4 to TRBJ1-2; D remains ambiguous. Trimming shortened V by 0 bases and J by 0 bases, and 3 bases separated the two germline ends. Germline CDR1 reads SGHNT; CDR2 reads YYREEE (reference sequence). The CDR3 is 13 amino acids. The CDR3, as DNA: TGTGCCAGCAGCTTGGTGGCTAACTATGGCTACACCTTC. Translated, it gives CASSLVANYGYTF.

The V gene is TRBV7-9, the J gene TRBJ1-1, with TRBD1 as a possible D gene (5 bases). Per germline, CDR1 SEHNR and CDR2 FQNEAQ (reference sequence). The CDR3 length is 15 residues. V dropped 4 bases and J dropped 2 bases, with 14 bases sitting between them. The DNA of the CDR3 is TGTGCCAGCAGCTCGTATCAGGGAAGAAACACTGAAGCTTTCTTT. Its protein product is CASSSYQGRNTEAFF. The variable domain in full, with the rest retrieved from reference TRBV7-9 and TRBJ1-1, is DTGVSQNPRHKITKRGQNVTFRCDPISEHNRLYWYRQTLGQGPEFLTYFQNEAQLEKSRLLSDRFSAERPKGSFSTLEIQRTEQGDSAMYLCASSSYQGRNTEAFFGQGTRLTVV.

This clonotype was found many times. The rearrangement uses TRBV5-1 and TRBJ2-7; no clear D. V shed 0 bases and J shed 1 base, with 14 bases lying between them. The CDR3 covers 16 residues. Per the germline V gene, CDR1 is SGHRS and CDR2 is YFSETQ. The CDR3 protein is CASSLGPQTKSYEQYF. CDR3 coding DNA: TGCGCCAGCAGCTTGGGCCCCCAGACAAAATCCTACGAGCAGTACTTC.

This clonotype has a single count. The CDR3 coding sequence is TGTGCCAGCAGCCAGCCCTGGGACGGCGGGGAGACCCAGTACTTC. Its translation: CASSQPWDGGETQYF. V usage is TRBV12-3 or TRBV12-4 and J usage is TRBJ2-5; D is possibly TRBD1 or TRBD2 (5 bases each). This CDR3 region has 15 residues. V shed 6 bases and J shed 5 bases, with 19 bases lying between them.

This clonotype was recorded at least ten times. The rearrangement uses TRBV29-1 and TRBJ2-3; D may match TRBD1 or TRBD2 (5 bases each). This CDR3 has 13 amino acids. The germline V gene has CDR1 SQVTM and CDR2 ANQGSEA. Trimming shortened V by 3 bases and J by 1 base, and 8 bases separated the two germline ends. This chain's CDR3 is CSVDLGGTDTQYF. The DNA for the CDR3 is TGCAGCGTTGATTTGGGGGGCACAGATACGCAGTATTTT.

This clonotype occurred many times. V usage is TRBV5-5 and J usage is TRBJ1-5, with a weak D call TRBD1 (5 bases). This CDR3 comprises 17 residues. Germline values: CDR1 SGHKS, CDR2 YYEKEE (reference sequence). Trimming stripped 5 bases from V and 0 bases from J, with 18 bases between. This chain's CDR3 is CASSTGAADNSNQPQHF. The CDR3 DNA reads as TGTGCCAGCAGTACTGGTGCGGCGGACAATAGCAATCAGCCCCAGCATTTT.

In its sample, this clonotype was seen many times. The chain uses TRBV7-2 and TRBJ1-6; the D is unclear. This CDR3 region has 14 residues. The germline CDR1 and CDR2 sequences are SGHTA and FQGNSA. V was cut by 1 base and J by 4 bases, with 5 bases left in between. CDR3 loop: CASSLEIYNSPLHF. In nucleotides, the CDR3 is TGTGCCAGCAGCTTAGAGATTTATAATTCACCCCTCCACTTT.

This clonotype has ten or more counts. The CDR3 loop is CASSDRVRGAGELFF. The DNA for the CDR3 is TGTGCCAGCAGTGACCGGGTCAGGGGGGCCGGGGAGCTGTTTTTT. The chain joins TRBV25-1 to TRBJ2-2, with a weak D call TRBD1 (7 bases). The CDR3 length is 15 residues. Germline CDR1 reads MGHDK; CDR2 reads SYGVNS. V was trimmed by 3 bases and J by 6 bases, leaving 14 bases between them.

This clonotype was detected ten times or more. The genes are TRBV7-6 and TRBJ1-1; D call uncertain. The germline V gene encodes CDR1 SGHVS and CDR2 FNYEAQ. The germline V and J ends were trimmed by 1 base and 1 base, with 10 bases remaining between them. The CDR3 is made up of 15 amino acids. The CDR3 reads CASSLVRGRNTEAFF. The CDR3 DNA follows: TGTGCCAGCAGCTTAGTCCGGGGAAGGAACACTGAAGCTTTCTTT.

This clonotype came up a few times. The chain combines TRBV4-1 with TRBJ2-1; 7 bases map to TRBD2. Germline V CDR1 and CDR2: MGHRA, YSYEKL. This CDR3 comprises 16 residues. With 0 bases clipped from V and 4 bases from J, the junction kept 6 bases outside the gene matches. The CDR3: CASSQDKSGEYNEQFF. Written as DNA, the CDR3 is TGCGCCAGCAGCCAAGATAAGAGCGGGGAATACAATGAGCAGTTCTTC.